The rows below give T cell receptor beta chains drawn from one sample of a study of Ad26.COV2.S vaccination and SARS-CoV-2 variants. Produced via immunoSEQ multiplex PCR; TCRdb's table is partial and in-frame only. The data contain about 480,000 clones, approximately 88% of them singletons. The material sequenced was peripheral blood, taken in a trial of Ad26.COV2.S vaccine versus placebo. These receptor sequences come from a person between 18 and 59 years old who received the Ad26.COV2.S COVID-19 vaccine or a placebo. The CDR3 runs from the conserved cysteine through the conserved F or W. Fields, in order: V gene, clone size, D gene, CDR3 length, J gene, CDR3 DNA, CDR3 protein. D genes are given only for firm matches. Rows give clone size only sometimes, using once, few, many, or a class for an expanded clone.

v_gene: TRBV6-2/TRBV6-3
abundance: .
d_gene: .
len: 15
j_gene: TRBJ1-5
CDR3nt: TGTGCCAGCAGTAAACAGCTTAATAGCAATCAGCCCCAGCATTTT
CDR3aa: CASSKQLNSNQPQHF

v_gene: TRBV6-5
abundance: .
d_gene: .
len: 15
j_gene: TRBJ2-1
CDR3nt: TGTGCCAGCAGGTTCGACAGGTTGATCTACAATGAGCAGTTCTTC
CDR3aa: CASRFDRLIYNEQFF

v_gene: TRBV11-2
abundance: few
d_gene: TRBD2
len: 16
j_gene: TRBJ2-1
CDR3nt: TGTGCCAGCAACCCCTTGGGACTAGCGGGAGTGGGTGAGCAGTTCTTC
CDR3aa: CASNPLGLAGVGEQFF

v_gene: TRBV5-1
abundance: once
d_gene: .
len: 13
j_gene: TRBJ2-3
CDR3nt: TGCGCCAGCAGTCCGGAGGGAGTAGATACGCAGTATTTT
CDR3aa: CASSPEGVDTQYF

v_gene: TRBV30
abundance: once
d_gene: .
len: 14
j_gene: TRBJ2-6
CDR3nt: TGTGCCTGGAGTGCCTTTTCTGGGGCCAACGTCCTGACTTTC
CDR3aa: CAWSAFSGANVLTF

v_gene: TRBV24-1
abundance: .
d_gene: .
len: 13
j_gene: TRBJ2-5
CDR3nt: TGTGCCACAGGGGCTTTTAACCAAGAGACCCAGTACTTC
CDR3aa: CATGAFNQETQYF

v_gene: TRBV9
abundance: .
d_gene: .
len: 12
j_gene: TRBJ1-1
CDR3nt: TGTGCCAGCAGCGTAGGGTCCGGTGAAGCTTTCTTT
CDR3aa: CASSVGSGEAFF

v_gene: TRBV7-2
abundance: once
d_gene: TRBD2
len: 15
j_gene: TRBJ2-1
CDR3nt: TGTGCCAGCAGCGCGACTAGCGGGTCCTACAATGAGCAGTTCTTC
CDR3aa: CASSATSGSYNEQFF

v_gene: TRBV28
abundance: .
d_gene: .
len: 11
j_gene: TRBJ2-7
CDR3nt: TGTGCCAGCAGGGGTGTTTACGAGCAGTACTTC
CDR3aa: CASRGVYEQYF

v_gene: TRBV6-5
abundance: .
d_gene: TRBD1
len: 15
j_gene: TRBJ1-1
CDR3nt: TGTGCCAGCAGCGTGACAGGGGGATCGAACACTGAAGCTTTCTTT
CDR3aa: CASSVTGGSNTEAFF

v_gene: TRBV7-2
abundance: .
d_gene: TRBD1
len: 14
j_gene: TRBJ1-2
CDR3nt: TGTGCCAGCAGCCCGACCGACAGGGCCCATGGCTACACCTTC
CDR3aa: CASSPTDRAHGYTF

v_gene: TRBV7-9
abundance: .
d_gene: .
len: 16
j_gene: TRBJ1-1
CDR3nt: TGTGCCAGCAGCTTGGGGGCATTCGGAGAGGATATTGAAGCTTTCTTT
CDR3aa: CASSLGAFGEDIEAFF

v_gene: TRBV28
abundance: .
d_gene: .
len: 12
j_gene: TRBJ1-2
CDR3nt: TGTGCCAGCAGTTTACCGGGGGGTGGCTACACCTTC
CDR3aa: CASSLPGGGYTF

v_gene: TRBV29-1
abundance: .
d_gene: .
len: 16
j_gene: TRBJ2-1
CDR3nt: TGCAGCGTTGAAGATGGGCAGCCTATCTCCTACAATGAGCAGTTCTTC
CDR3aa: CSVEDGQPISYNEQFF

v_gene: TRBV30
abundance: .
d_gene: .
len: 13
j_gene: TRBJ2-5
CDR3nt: TGTGCCTGGAGTACGAGGAGTCGGGAGACCCAGTACTTC
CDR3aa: CAWSTRSRETQYF

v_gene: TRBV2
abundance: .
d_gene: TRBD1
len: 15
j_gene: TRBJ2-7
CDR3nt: TGTGCCAGCAGTGAAGTGGGGACAGGGACCTTCGGGCAGTACTTC
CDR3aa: CASSEVGTGTFGQYF

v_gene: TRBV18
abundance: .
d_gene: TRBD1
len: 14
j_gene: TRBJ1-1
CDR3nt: TGTGCCAGCTCACTAACCGGGACAGCTATTGAAGCTTTCTTT
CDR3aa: CASSLTGTAIEAFF

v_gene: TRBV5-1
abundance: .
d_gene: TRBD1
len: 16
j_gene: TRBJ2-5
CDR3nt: TGCGCCAGCAGCTTGGCCGACAGGGGGGACCAAGAGACCCAGTACTTC
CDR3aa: CASSLADRGDQETQYF

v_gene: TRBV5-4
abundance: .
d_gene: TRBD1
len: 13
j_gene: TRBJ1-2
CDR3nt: TGTGCCAGCAGCTTACAGGGGGCAGCAGGCTACACCTTC
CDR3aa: CASSLQGAAGYTF

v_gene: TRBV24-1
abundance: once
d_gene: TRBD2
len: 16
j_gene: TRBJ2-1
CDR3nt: TGTGCCACCAGTGACCCGACTAGCGGGAGGGGCTATGAGCAGTTCTTC
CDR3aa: CATSDPTSGRGYEQFF

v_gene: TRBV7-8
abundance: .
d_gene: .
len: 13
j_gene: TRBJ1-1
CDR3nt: TGTGCCAGCAGCTTACCGATGACCCGAGAAGCTTTCTTT
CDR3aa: CASSLPMTREAFF

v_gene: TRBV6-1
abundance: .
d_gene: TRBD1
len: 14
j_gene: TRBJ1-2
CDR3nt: TGTGCCAGCAGTGACCGGGACAGGGCGGGGGGCTACACCTTC
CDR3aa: CASSDRDRAGGYTF

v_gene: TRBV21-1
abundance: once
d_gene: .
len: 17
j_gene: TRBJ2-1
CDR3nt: TGTGCCAGCAGCAAAGAGGGACCGGGGACTAGCTGCGATGAGCAGTTCTTC
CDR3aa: CASSKEGPGTSCDEQFF